The rows below give T cell receptor beta chains drawn from one sample of a study of cytomegalovirus exposure and HLA in healthy donors. Assay used: immunoSEQ multiplex PCR; TCRdb lists only in-frame clones, some missing. This sample yields approximately 160,000 clones, of which around 78% are seen a single time; 6.5% to 8.5% belongs to the top ten. Material for sequencing was PBMCs. These receptor sequences come from a woman aged 40 to 55 in good health and CMV-seropositive. The CDR3 runs from the conserved cysteine through the conserved F or W. The D gene is left open where the match is weak. Clone size is shown for a subset of rows, as once, few, many or a class of expanded clone.

TRBD1,TRBJ1-5,.,TRBV5-1,CASSLTTGIGQPQHF,TGCGCCAGCAGCTTAACGACAGGGATTGGACAGCCCCAGCATTTT
.,TRBJ2-1,once,TRBV20-1,CSARDSHEQFF,TGCAGTGCTAGAGATAGCCATGAGCAGTTCTTC
TRBD1,TRBJ1-1,.,TRBV30,CAWGTGTPEAFF,TGTGCCTGGGGGACAGGGACCCCTGAAGCTTTCTTT
TRBD2,TRBJ2-3,.,TRBV5-1,CASSHGGGTQYF,TGCGCCAGCAGCCATGGGGGGGGTACGCAGTATTTT
TRBD1,TRBJ1-1,.,TRBV11-2,CASFRQGLTEAFF,TGTGCCAGCTTCCGACAGGGTCTCACTGAAGCTTTCTTT
TRBD1,TRBJ1-6,.,TRBV15,CATSRLTGTGGNSPLHF,TGTGCCACCAGCAGACTAACAGGGACAGGGGGTAATTCACCCCTCCACTTT
.,TRBJ1-1,.,TRBV5-4,CASSSVTVNTEAFF,TGTGCCAGCAGCTCCGTCACAGTGAACACTGAAGCTTTCTTT
.,TRBJ1-3,.,TRBV27,CASRGLGTGNTIYF,TGTGCCAGCAGGGGACTCGGAACTGGAAACACCATATATTTT
.,TRBJ1-3,.,TRBV7-9,CARGGPAGSGNTIYF,TGTGCCCGGGGGGGGCCGGCGGGCTCTGGAAACACCATATATTTT
.,TRBJ2-1,.,TRBV7-9,CASSPGYNEQFF,TGTGCCAGCAGCCCAGGTTACAATGAGCAGTTCTTC
.,TRBJ1-3,.,TRBV6-6,CASGVGRPSGNTIYF,TGTGCCAGCGGGGTTGGGAGACCCTCTGGAAACACCATATATTTT
.,TRBJ1-4,once,TRBV9,CASSVDGQTNEKLFF,TGTGCCAGCAGCGTAGATGGACAGACTAATGAAAAACTGTTTTTT
TRBD1,TRBJ1-2,.,TRBV27,CASSALWGQGADYGYTF,TGTGCCAGCAGCGCTCTTTGGGGACAGGGGGCTGACTATGGCTACACCTTC
TRBD1,TRBJ1-3,.,TRBV2,CASTRDRGLGNTIYF,TGTGCCAGCACCCGGGACAGGGGCCTGGGAAACACCATATATTTT
.,TRBJ1-4,.,TRBV7-9,CASLREGGGEKLFF,TGTGCCAGCCTTAGAGAAGGGGGTGGCGAAAAACTGTTTTTT
.,TRBJ2-5,.,TRBV5-1,CASSLGGAQETQYF,TGCGCCAGCAGCTTGGGTGGGGCTCAGGAGACCCAGTACTTC
TRBD1,TRBJ2-7,once,TRBV6-5,CASRGTGRYEQYF,TGTGCCAGCAGGGGGACAGGACGGTACGAGCAGTACTTC
.,TRBJ2-7,.,TRBV10-1,CASSESGVSEQYF,TGCGCCAGCAGTGAGTCCGGAGTTAGCGAGCAGTACTTC
TRBD2,TRBJ2-1,.,TRBV5-1,CASSPPGTSQEQFF,TGCGCCAGCAGCCCCCCTGGGACTAGTCAGGAGCAGTTCTTC
.,TRBJ1-2,.,TRBV27,CASGGGGGYTF,TGTGCCAGTGGGGGAGGTGGTGGCTACACCTTC
TRBD1,TRBJ2-7,once,TRBV2,CASRIRDRVPYEQYF,TGTGCCAGCAGGATCCGGGACAGGGTCCCCTACGAGCAGTACTTC
TRBD1,TRBJ1-1,.,TRBV7-2,CASSATGGKGTEAFF,TGTGCCAGCAGCGCGACAGGGGGGAAGGGCACTGAAGCTTTCTTT
.,TRBJ1-4,once,TRBV18,CASSSGQATNEKLFF,TGTGCCAGCTCGTCCGGACAAGCAACTAATGAAAAACTGTTTTTT
TRBD1,TRBJ2-2,.,TRBV7-2,CASSAGQVIHGELFF,TGTGCCAGCAGCGCGGGACAGGTCATTCACGGGGAGCTGTTTTTT
TRBD2,TRBJ2-1,.,TRBV25-1,CASSLGLAGGGYNNEQFF,TGTGCCAGCAGTCTGGGACTAGCGGGGGGGGGATACAACAATGAGCAGTTCTTC
.,TRBJ2-7,once,TRBV2,CASSLGQGFGEQYF,TGTGCCAGCAGTTTAGGCCAGGGTTTTGGCGAGCAGTACTTC
TRBD1,TRBJ2-1,.,TRBV6-4,CASSMRGGGNEQFF,TGTGCCAGCAGTATGCGAGGGGGCGGGAATGAGCAGTTCTTC
.,TRBJ2-1,.,TRBV4-3,CASSQEPSYSNNEQFF,TGCGCCAGCAGCCAAGAACCATCCTACAGCAACAATGAGCAGTTCTTC
TRBD2,TRBJ2-1,.,TRBV4-1,CASSQERGGREQFF,TGCGCCAGCAGCCAAGAGCGGGGGGGGAGGGAGCAGTTCTTC
TRBD1,TRBJ2-1,once,TRBV5-4,CASSLARTGGNEQFF,TGTGCCAGCAGCTTGGCCCGGACAGGGGGCAATGAGCAGTTCTTC
TRBD1,TRBJ2-2,.,TRBV29-1,CSVPLVPGQGSTGELFF,TGCAGCGTTCCCCTCGTCCCGGGACAGGGGTCGACCGGGGAGCTGTTTTTT
.,TRBJ1-1,.,TRBV6-1,CASSYWGGGTEAFF,TGTGCCAGCAGTTATTGGGGGGGCGGCACTGAAGCTTTCTTT
TRBD1,TRBJ1-6,.,TRBV19,CASSQIQGAQGSPLHF,TGTGCCAGTAGTCAGATTCAGGGGGCGCAGGGTTCACCCCTCCACTTT
.,TRBJ1-2,once,TRBV5-6,CASSPDSLGRYTF,TGTGCCAGCAGCCCGGACAGCCTCGGACGCTACACCTTC
.,TRBJ1-2,.,TRBV11-2,CASSLSAAYGYTF,TGTGCCAGCAGCTTATCGGCGGCCTATGGCTACACCTTC
.,TRBJ2-1,.,TRBV6-1,CASKRDIYNEQFF,TGTGCCAGCAAACGGGACATCTACAATGAGCAGTTCTTC
TRBD1,TRBJ2-2,once,TRBV6-6,CASSYQGQGAFGELFF,TGTGCCAGCAGTTACCAAGGACAGGGGGCGTTCGGGGAGCTGTTTTTT
TRBD1,TRBJ2-1,few,TRBV6-6,CASSLVGQVANEQFF,TGTGCCAGCAGTTTAGTGGGACAGGTAGCCAATGAGCAGTTCTTC
TRBD2,TRBJ2-5,.,TRBV5-4,CASSVRTSGQETQYF,TGTGCCAGCAGCGTGCGGACTAGCGGACAAGAGACCCAGTACTTC